This TCR beta chain was observed in a study of long-term antiretroviral therapy in people with HIV. A note on this clone: No antigen is known for it.

People in the study who had HIV all got their treatment in the United States. Running of the v3.0 immunoSEQ assay took place at survey level. TCRdb keeps only in-frame clones here, not all; method: immunoSEQ multiplex PCR. The sample includes about 36,000 clones, around three quarters of them seen just once. General study findings and limits: Gathering of blood took place between the mid-2000s and the late 2010s, possibly under older ART regimens. At every time point, clones expanded before ART dominated the repertoire.

Trimming took 5 bases from V and 4 from J; bases not matched to a gene: 7. CDR3 length: 16 residues. The germline gives CDR1 MDHEN, CDR2 SYDVKM. This material consisted of unsorted PBMCs, taken 3.4 years after starting antiretroviral therapy. The chain couples TRBV28 to TRBJ2-1, with 11 bases fitting TRBD2. This TCR derives from a man between 25 and 39 years old with HIV. Here the CDR3 reads CASSPALAGGYNEQFF. DNA of the CDR3: TGTGCCAGCAGTCCCGCGCTAGCGGGAGGTTACAATGAGCAGTTCTTC.